This record concerns one T cell receptor (beta chain) sequence. The V gene's germline CDR1 is SGHAT and CDR2 FQNNGV. The CDR3 totals 16 residues. Between the trimmed V and J ends, which lost 5 bases and 1 base, there was a span of 17 bases. This sample was included in a study of control samples from healthy donors and cancer patients. Measured with immunoSEQ multiplex PCR; TCRdb has only the in-frame clones, and not every one. In the table there are about 51,000 clones, around 90% of which are singletons. The receptor comes from a middle-aged man with colorectal cancer. Sequenced: PBMCs. The genes are TRBV11-2 and TRBJ1-1; TRBD1 might be the D (5 bases). Here the CDR3 DNA reads TGTGCCAGCAGCCCCCGGACACCGAATACGAACACTGAAGCTTTCTTT. This translates into CASSPRTPNTNTEAFF.